The text below deals with one T cell receptor beta chain. Its antigen is undetermined. Other DNA sequences from this sample encode an identical CDR3 as well. The data are from a study of cytomegalovirus exposure and HLA in healthy donors. General study findings and limits: Cytomegalovirus status was reportedly diagnosed by the classifier with high sensitivity and specificity. Clonal expansion was found to be greater in HLA-associated TCR beta chains than in equally common others in a later analysis.

Germline assignment: CDR1 SGHAT and CDR2 FQNNGV. With 6 bases removed from V and 1 base from J, the gap between germline ends came to 16 bases. The CDR3 has 15 residues. It was with 60 Vbeta and 13 Jbeta primers that the PCR ran. Assay used: immunoSEQ multiplex PCR; TCRdb lists only in-frame clones, some missing. The table lists about 140,000 clones, roughly 80% of them singletons. The sequenced sample consisted of PBMCs. The chain combines TRBV11-2 with TRBJ2-7; a weak D match, TRBD2 (5 bases). The TCR was taken from a female donor in good health and CMV-seronegative. DNA of the CDR3: TGTGCCAGCAGTTTACTAGGTGAGGGATCCTACGAGCAGTACTTC. Protein product: CASSLLGEGSYEQYF.